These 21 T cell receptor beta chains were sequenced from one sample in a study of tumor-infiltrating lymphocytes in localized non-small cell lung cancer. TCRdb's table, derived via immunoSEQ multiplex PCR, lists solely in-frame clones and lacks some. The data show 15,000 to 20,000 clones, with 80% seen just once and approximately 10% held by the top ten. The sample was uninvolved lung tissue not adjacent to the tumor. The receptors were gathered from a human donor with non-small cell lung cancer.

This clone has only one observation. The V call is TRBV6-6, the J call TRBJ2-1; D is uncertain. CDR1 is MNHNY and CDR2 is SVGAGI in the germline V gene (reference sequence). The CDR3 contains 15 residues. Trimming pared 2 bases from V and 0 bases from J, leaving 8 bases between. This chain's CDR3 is CASSYGGSSYNEQFF. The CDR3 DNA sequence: TGTGCCAGCAGTTACGGTGGAAGCTCCTACAATGAGCAGTTCTTC.

CDR3 nucleotide sequence: TGCGCCAGCGCCCGGGGGCAGAACACCGGGGAGCTGTTTTTT. Amino acid sequence: CASARGQNTGELFF. The rearrangement uses TRBV5-1 and TRBJ2-2, with D perhaps TRBD1 or TRBD2 (6 bases each). This CDR3 is built from 14 residues. V was shortened by 7 bases and J by 1 base, with 11 bases between the two germline ends. Germline V gene sequence: CDR1 SGHRS, CDR2 YFSETQ. Variable domain in full (rest from reference TRBV5-1 and TRBJ2-2): KAGVTQTPRYLIKTRGQQVTLSCSPISGHRSVSWYQQTPGQGLQFLFEYFSETQRNKGNFPGRFSGRQFSNSRSEMNVSTLELGDSALYLCASARGQNTGELFFGEGSRLTVL.

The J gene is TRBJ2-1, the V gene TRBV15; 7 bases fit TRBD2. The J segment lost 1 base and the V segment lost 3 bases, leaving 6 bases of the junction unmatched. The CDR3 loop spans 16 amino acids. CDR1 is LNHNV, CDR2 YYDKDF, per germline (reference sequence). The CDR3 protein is CATSSGGVESYNEQFF. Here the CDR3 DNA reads TGTGCCACCAGCAGTGGGGGGGTAGAATCCTACAATGAGCAGTTCTTC.

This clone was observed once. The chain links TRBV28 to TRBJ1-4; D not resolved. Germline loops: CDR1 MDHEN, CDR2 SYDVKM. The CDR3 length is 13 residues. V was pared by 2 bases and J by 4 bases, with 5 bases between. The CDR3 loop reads CASSLGHNEKLFF. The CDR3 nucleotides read TGTGCCAGCAGTTTAGGGCATAATGAAAAACTGTTTTTT. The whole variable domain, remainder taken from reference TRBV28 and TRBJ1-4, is DVKVTQSSRYLVKRTGEKVFLECVQDMDHENMFWYRQDPGLGLRLIYFSYDVKMKEKGDIPEGYSVSREKKERFSLILESASTNQTSMYLCASSLGHNEKLFFGSGTQLSVL.

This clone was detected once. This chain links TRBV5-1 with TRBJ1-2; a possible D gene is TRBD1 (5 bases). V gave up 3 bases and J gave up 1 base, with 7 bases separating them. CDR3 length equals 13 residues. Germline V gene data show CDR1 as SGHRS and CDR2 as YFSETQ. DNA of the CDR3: TGCGCCAGCAGCTGGGACCTTAACTATGGCTACACCTTC. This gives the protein CASSWDLNYGYTF.

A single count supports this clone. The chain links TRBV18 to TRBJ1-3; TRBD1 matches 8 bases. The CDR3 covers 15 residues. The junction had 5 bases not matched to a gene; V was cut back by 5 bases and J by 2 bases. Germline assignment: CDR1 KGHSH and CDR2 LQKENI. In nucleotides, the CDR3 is TGTGCCAGCTCAGCACAGGGGGGACCTGGAAACACCATATATTTT. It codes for CASSAQGGPGNTIYF.

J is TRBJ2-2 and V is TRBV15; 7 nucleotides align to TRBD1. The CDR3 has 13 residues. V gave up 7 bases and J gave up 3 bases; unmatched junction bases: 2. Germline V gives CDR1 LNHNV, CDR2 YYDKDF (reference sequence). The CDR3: CATKGTDTGELFF. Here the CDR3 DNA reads TGTGCCACCAAAGGGACAGACACCGGGGAGCTGTTTTTT.

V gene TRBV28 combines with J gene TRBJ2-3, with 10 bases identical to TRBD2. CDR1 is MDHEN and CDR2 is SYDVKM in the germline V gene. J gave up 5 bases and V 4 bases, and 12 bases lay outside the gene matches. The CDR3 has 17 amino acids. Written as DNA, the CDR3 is TGTGCCAGCAGTTCAACTTACCTAGCGGGAGACATAGATACGCAGTATTTT. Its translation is CASSSTYLAGDIDTQYF.

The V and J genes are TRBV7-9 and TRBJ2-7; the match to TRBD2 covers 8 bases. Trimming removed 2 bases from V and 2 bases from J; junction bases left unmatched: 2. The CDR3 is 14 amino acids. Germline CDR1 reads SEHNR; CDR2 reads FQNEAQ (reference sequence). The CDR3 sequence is CASSLREGPYEQYF. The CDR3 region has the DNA TGTGCCAGCAGCTTACGGGAGGGCCCCTACGAGCAGTACTTC.

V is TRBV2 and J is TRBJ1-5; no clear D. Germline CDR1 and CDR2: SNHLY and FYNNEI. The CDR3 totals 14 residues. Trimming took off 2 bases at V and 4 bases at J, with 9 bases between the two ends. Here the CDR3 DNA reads TGTGCCAGCAGTGAAAGGCAGGTGAATCAGCCCCAGCATTTT. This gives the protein CASSERQVNQPQHF.

This CDR3 is CASQERSNQPQHF. CDR3 nucleotide sequence: TGTGCCAGCCAGGAGAGGAGCAATCAGCCCCAGCATTTT. The chain employs TRBV6-5 and TRBJ1-5; D ambiguous. CDR1 is MNHEY, CDR2 SVGAGI, per germline. V was cut by 8 bases and J by 1 base, with 9 bases left in between. The CDR3 is 13 amino acids.

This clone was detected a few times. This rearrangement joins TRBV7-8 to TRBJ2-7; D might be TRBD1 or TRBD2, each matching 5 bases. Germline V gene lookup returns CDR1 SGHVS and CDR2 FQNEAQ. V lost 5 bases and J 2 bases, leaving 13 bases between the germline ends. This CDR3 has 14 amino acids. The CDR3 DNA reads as TGTGCCAGCAGCCAGAGGGGTGACGCCTACGAGCAGTACTTC. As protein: CASSQRGDAYEQYF.

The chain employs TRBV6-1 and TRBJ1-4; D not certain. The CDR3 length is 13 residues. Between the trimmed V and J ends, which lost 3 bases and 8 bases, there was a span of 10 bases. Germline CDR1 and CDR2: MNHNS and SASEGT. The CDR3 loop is CASSDLRWEKLFF. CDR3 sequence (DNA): TGTGCCAGCAGTGATCTGCGATGGGAAAAACTGTTTTTT.

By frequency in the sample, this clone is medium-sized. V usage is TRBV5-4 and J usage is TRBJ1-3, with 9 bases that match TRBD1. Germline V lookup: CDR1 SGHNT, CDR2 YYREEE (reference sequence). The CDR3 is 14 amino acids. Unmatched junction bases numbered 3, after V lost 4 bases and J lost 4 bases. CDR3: CASSTGTGGNTIYF. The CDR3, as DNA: TGTGCCAGCAGCACCGGGACAGGGGGAAACACCATATATTTT.

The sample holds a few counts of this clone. CDR3 residues: CASSQDLSELSGEQYF. The CDR3 DNA sequence: TGTGCCAGCAGCCAAGATCTCTCCGAATTGTCTGGCGAGCAGTACTTC. This chain connects TRBV4-2 to TRBJ2-7, with D uncertain. V lost 0 bases and J lost 6, with 18 bases in between. Germline V gives CDR1 LGHNA, CDR2 YNFKEQ. The CDR3 length is 16 residues.

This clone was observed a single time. The CDR3 nucleotides are TGTGCCTGTTCTTTGGGGTTAGGAAACACCATATATTTT. It specifies CACSLGLGNTIYF. The chain has TRBV30 and TRBJ1-3; D remains ambiguous. Germline assignment: CDR1 GTSNPN and CDR2 SVGIG (reference sequence). CDR3 length: 13 amino acids. V lost 6 bases and J 4 bases, leaving 13 bases between the germline ends.

The DNA of the CDR3 is TGTGCCAGCAGCCTCGGAGTCTTAGGGCTGCAATACTTC. This codes for CASSLGVLGLQYF. The chain employs TRBV7-9 and TRBJ2-5; D gene ambiguous. CDR1 is SEHNR and CDR2 is FQNEAQ in the germline V gene (reference sequence). V was clipped by 5 bases and J by 14 bases, with 21 bases between them. The CDR3 totals 13 residues.

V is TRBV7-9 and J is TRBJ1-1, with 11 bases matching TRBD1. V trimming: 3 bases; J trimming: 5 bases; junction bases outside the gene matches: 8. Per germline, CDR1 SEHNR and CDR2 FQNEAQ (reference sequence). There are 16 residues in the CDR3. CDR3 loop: CASSFGTGGVRTEAFF. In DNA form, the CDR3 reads TGTGCCAGCAGCTTTGGGACAGGGGGGGTGAGAACTGAAGCTTTCTTT.

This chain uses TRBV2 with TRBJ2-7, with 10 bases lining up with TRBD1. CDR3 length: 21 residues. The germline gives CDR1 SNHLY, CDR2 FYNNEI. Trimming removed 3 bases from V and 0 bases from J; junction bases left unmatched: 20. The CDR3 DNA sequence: TGTGCCAGCAGTGATCGGGTCTGGTGGGACAGGGGTTTAAATACCTCCTACGAGCAGTACTTC. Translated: CASSDRVWWDRGLNTSYEQYF.

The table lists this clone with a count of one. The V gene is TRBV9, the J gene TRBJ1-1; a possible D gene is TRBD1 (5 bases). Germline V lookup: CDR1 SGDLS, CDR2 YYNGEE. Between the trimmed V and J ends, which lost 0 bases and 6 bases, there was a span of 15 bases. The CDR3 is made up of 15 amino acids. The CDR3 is CASSVGPNWGAEAFF. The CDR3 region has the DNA TGTGCCAGCAGCGTAGGCCCGAACTGGGGCGCTGAAGCTTTCTTT.

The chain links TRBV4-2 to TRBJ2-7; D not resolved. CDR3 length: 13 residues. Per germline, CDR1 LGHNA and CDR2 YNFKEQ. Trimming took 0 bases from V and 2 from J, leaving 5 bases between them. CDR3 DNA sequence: TGTGCCAGCAGCCAAGAACGGGCCTACGAGCAGTACTTC. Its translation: CASSQERAYEQYF.